This entry describes one TCR beta chain. This clonotype was recorded a few times. The antigen this receptor binds is unknown. The input lacks base qualities; no much larger clone sits a single base away. This specimen comes from a study of human T cells and chemical hapten exposure listed by TCRdb under 2021. Regarding the complete study: Libraries were pooled for sequencing, and variation in per-sample TCR yields was attributed mainly to small differences in library volumes within the pool. Peripheral blood TCR repertoire changes were tracked in vivo in alopecia patients during primary and secondary sensitization to the hapten diphenylcyclopropenone (DPC). For every blood RNA sample, sequencing covered both the TCR alpha and TCR beta chains.

Receptor libraries were prepared by RACE. Reads for this sample came from a NextSeq 500. During library preparation, unique molecular identifiers were attached to individual cDNA molecules so that TCRs could be counted quantitatively and reproducibly. Per the source publication's procedure: The median number of TCRs per sample was roughly 100,000, ranging from roughly 23,224 to 690,600. V, J and CDR3 annotation of the TCR reads was performed with the Decombinator software suite. To make PS versus PT1 abundance plots, every sample was subsampled to the same number of TCRs (28,000). TCRs were defined as expanded if absent before sensitization and observed at least eight times at the 2-week time point. The public reads were quality trimmed at Q25 with fastp and then assembled into clones with MiXCR by TCRdb, keeping productive beta chains. One record per CDR3 amino acid sequence lists the most common genes and DNA. These V and J calls derive from TCRdb rather than the authors' analysis. This sample is represented by 75,000 to 100,000 distinct CDR3 sequences; about 8.7% of them were singletons. The top ten clonotypes cover 2.9% of the sample.

Read against the paper, the sample's time point label means: healthy volunteer bleed at 2 weeks. Total RNA was isolated from unfractionated whole blood collected in Tempus Blood RNA tubes. Five healthy volunteers served as TCR sequencing controls and were bled at day 0, 2 weeks and 6 weeks. Sequences MNHEY (CDR1) and SMNVEV (CDR2) are obtained from the germline V gene (reference sequence). Trimming at the junction amounts to 6 bases on V and 9 bases on J, and the germline ends lie 15 bases apart. The CDR3 starts with the cysteine, ends with the phenylalanine, and has 13 residues. The only DNA kept is the CDR3, 39 bases in frame from the first base. Broad study findings and their caveats: Repeated subsampling changed both the strength of the expansion versus patch-test correlation and the threshold at which that correlation became significant. DPC sensitization did not change how many TCRs were above 1 in 1000 frequency, and no evidence was found of alterations in global repertoire structure.

Sequences were obtained from whole blood. The rearranged chain carries TRBV27 and TRBJ2-4; the D segment cannot be called with confidence. The clonotype originates from a female donor in good health. Some clones in this sample may be carry-over from other donors' samples. The bases read TGTGCCAGCAGCACGACCCTCTTGGGCATTCAGTACTTC. Its product reads: CASSTTLLGIQYF.